This T cell receptor beta chain is drawn from a study of blood T cells in healthy people across ages. Primed by a sample-barcoded 5' primer and a J-beta primer mix, a second PCR proceeded for about 7 to 12 cycles. In TCRdb, the 5' RACE reads were re-called with MiXCR into one record per CDR3 protein. The sample comprises around 900,000 distinct CDR3 sequences, 45% to 60% of which are singletons, and 20% to 25% rests with the top ten. Concerning this clonotype: The junction differs from germline at one of its ends, possibly a read error.

CDR1 is MDHEN, CDR2 SYDVKM, per germline. CDR3 length: 16 amino acids. The origin of this receptor is an older woman in good health. Sequencing was performed on blood. The genes are TRBV28 and TRBJ2-7; 7 nucleotides match TRBD2. As DNA, the CDR3 is TGTGCCAGCATGTTGCCGACTAGCCCCTCCCCCTACAAGCAGTACTTC. Residues: CASMLPTSPSPYKQYF.